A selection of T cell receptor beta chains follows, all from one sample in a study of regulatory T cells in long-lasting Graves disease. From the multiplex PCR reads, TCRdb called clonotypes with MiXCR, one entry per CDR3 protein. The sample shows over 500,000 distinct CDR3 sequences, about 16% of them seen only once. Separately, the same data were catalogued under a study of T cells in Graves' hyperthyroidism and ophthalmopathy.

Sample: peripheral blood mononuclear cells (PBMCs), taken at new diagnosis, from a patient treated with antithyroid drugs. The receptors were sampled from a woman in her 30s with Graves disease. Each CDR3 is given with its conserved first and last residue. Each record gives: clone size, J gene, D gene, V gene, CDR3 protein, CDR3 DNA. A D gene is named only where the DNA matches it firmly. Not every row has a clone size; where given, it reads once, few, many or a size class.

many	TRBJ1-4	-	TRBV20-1	CSANPGTTINEKLFF	TGCAGTGCTAATCCCGGGACAACTATTAATGAAAAACTGTTTTTT
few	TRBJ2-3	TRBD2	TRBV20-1	CSASTSGPSTDTQYF	TGCAGTGCTTCTACTAGCGGCCCTAGCACAGATACGCAGTATTTT
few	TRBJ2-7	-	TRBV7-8	CASSQPPLGYEQYF	TGTGCCAGCAGCCAACCCCCCCTGGGCTACGAGCAGTACTTC
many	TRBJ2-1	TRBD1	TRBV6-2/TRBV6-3	CASRDRGPFLNEQFF	TGTGCCAGCAGAGACAGGGGTCCGTTCCTCAATGAGCAGTTCTTC
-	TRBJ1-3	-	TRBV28	CASSGAEGSGNTIYF	TGTGCCAGCTCGGGGGCGGAGGGCTCTGGAAACACCATATATTTT
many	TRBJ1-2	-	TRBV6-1	CASSEGQVYGYTF	TGTGCCAGCAGTGAGGGGCAGGTCTATGGCTACACCTTC
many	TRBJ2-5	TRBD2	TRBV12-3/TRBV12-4	CASRPTSFRGETQYF	TGTGCCAGCAGGCCGACTAGCTTTCGGGGCGAGACCCAGTACTTC
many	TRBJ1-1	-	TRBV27	CASSLWVGTEAFF	TGTGCCAGCAGTTTATGGGTTGGCACTGAAGCTTTCTTT
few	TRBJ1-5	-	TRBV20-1	CSAREGGGNLPQHF	TGCAGTGCTAGAGAGGGTGGAGGCAATTTGCCCCAGCATTTT
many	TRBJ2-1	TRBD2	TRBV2	CASSWTSGSFSSYNEQFF	TGTGCCAGCAGCTGGACTAGCGGGTCCTTTAGCTCCTACAATGAGCAGTTCTTC
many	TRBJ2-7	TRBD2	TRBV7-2	CASSSRTGTNYEQYF	TGTGCCAGCAGCTCACGCACCGGGACTAACTACGAGCAGTACTTC
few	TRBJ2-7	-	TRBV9	CASSVSPISYEQYF	TGTGCCAGCAGCGTTTCTCCGATCTCCTACGAGCAGTACTTC
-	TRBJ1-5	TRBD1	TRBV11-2	CASSQVLFAGQGRYSNQPQHF	TGTGCCAGCAGCCAAGTTTTGTTTGCGGGACAGGGGCGATATAGCAATCAGCCCCAGCATTTT
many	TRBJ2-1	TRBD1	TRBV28	CASSSTGTGFLDEQFF	TGTGCCAGCAGTTCCACCGGGACAGGGTTTCTGGATGAGCAGTTCTTC
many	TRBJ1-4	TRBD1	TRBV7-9	CASSSGQGYVEKLFF	TGTGCCAGCAGCTCGGGACAGGGGTATGTCGAAAAACTGTTTTTT
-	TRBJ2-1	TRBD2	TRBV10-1	CASSESALAGHNEQFF	TGCGCCAGCAGTGAGTCTGCACTAGCGGGGCACAATGAGCAGTTCTTC
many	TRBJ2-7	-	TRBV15	CATTPERTALGEQYF	TGTGCCACCACCCCCGAACGGACAGCTCTAGGGGAGCAGTACTTC
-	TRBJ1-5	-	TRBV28	CASRPGVGKGNQPQHF	TGTGCCAGCCGCCCAGGCGTGGGAAAGGGCAATCAGCCCCAGCATTTT
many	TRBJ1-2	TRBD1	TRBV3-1	CASSPRDSHFHYDGYTF	TGTGCCAGCAGCCCACGGGACAGCCACTTCCACTATGATGGCTACACCTTC
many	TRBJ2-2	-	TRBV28	CASSFPLGLLNTGELFF	TGTGCCAGCAGTTTCCCTTTGGGGTTGTTAAACACCGGGGAGCTGTTTTTT
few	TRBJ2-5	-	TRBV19	CASSALPGTVEQETQYF	TGTGCCAGTAGTGCCCTACCAGGGACGGTCGAACAAGAGACCCAGTACTTC
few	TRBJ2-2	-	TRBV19	CASSIPGVGELFF	TGTGCCAGTAGTATACCGGGAGTCGGGGAGCTGTTTTTT
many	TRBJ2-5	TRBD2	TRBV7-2	CASSLMGLAEETQYF	TGTGCCAGCAGCTTAATGGGACTAGCGGAAGAGACCCAGTACTTC
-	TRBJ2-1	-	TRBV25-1	CASLGGGGAAQSSYNEQFF	TGTGCCAGCCTTGGTGGTGGAGGGGCAGCCCAGAGCTCCTACAATGAGCAGTTCTTC
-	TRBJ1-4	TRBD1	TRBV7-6	CASSTGEKPFF	TGTGCCAGCAGCACAGGGGAAAAGCCGTTTTTT
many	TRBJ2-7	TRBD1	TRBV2	CASSSGQGTYEQYF	TGTGCCAGCAGTTCGGGACAGGGGACCTACGAGCAGTACTTC
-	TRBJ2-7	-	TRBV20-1	CSAGAGFEQYF	TGCAGTGCTGGAGCAGGGTTCGAGCAGTACTTC
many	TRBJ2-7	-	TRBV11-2	CASSKGQDYEQYF	TGTGCCAGCAGTAAGGGTCAGGACTACGAGCAGTACTTC
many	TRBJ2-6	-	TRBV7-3	CASSSLPGGSGANVLTF	TGTGCCAGCAGCTCTTTACCGGGCGGGTCTGGGGCCAACGTCCTGACTTTC
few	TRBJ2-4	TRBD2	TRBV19	CASGLGGTAKNIQYF	TGTGCCAGTGGGTTGGGGGGGACGGCCAAAAACATTCAGTACTTC
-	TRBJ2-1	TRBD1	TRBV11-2	CASSTRQGEHNEQFF	TGTGCCAGCAGCACCCGACAGGGGGAACACAATGAGCAGTTCTTC
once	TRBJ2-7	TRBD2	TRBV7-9	CASSSPTSGSTYEQYF	TGTGCCAGCAGCTCCCCCACTAGCGGGAGTACCTACGAGCAGTACTTC
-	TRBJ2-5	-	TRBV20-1	CSARGPLEGPETQYF	TGCAGTGCTAGAGGACCCTTAGAGGGCCCAGAGACCCAGTACTTC
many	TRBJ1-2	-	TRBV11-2	CASSPGAPGVYGYTF	TGTGCCAGCAGCCCAGGGGCACCTGGGGTTTATGGCTACACCTTC
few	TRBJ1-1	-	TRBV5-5	CASSALPLNSNTEAFF	TGTGCCAGCAGCGCGCTACCACTGAATTCGAACACTGAAGCTTTCTTT
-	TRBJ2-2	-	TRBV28	CASSFVSYTGELFF	TGTGCCAGCAGTTTTGTCAGTTACACCGGGGAGCTGTTTTTT
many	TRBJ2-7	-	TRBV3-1	CASSQWQSYEQYF	TGTGCCAGCAGCCAGTGGCAGTCCTACGAGCAGTACTTC
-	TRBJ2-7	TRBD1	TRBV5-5	CASSIGLGDRATYEQYF	TGTGCCAGCAGTATTGGCCTTGGGGACAGGGCCACCTACGAGCAGTACTTC
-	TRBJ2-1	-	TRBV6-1	CASTRNTGGGHNEQFF	TGTGCCAGCACCCGAAACACCGGGGGAGGTCACAATGAGCAGTTCTTC
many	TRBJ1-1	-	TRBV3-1	CASSFHGRTEAFF	TGTGCCAGCAGCTTTCATGGGAGAACTGAAGCTTTCTTT
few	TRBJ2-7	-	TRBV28	CASSSPLPGRMDDTVEQYF	TGTGCCAGCAGTTCCCCACTGCCGGGCAGGATGGATGATACTGTCGAGCAGTACTTC